This TCR beta chain was obtained from a study of T cell repertoires in cytomegalovirus infection. Study details: In public TCR beta signatures, there were indications of both CMV infection and matching HLA type. The study's findings and limits: HLA-C-restricted, CMV-specific TCR beta clonotypes were dominant ex vivo.

CDR3 length: 15 amino acids. The V gene lost 6 bases and the J gene lost 4 bases, with 18 bases spanning the gap. Germline V CDR1 and CDR2: MNHEY, SMNVEV (reference sequence). MiXCR was run by TCRdb on the reads, yielding one entry per CDR3 protein. The sample has about 490,000 distinct CDR3 sequences, 16% seen once. This clonotype was picked up a small number of times. The antigen is not known. The sample consisted of CD8+ T cells from PBMCs. The gene calls are TRBV27 and TRBJ1-1; D ambiguous. This clonotype was obtained from a human donor in good health (CMV status not recorded). Some clones in this sample may be carry-over from other donors' samples. The CDR3 coding sequence is TGTGCCAGCAGAAATCTTGTGGGCAGGAGCACTGAAGCTTTCTTT. Protein product: CASRNLVGRSTEAFF.